A selection of T cell receptor beta chains follows, all from one sample in a study of blood T cell repertoires in COVID-19. The table came from immunoSEQ multiplex PCR; TCRdb's copy has only in-frame clones and leaves some out. Here the sample spans under 200,000 clones, 80% to 90% being singletons. The sequenced sample consisted of peripheral blood. Every receptor here comes from a man aged 25-45 years with active or convalescent COVID-19. The CDR3 runs from the conserved cysteine through the conserved F or W. Fields, in order: clone size, V gene, J gene, D gene, CDR3 DNA, CDR3 protein. A D gene is named only where the DNA matches it firmly. Rows give clone size only sometimes, using once, few, many, or a class for an expanded clone.

>once|TRBV29-1|TRBJ1-1|NA
TGCAGCGTGATCGGCGTGGAGTGGTATCGGGGGGGAACTGAAGCTTTCTTT
CSVIGVEWYRGGTEAFF
>once|TRBV24-1|TRBJ2-5|TRBD1
TGTGCCACCAGTGATACCCGGGACAGGGGGGGGGAGACCCAGTACTTC
CATSDTRDRGGETQYF
>NA|TRBV9|TRBJ1-3|TRBD1
TGTGCCAGCAGCCACCCGGAACCAGGGGGCGCCCCTGGAAACACCATATATTTT
CASSHPEPGGAPGNTIYF
>NA|TRBV19|TRBJ2-1|TRBD2
TGTGCCACCACCGCCGGACTAGCGGGGAACAATGAGCAGTTCTTC
CATTAGLAGNNEQFF
>NA|TRBV29-1|TRBJ2-1|TRBD2
TGCAGCGTTGCTGCTAGCGGGACCAATGAGCAGTTCTTC
CSVAASGTNEQFF
>NA|TRBV21-1|TRBJ2-1|NA
TGTGCCAGCAGCAAAGCCGTTGGAAAGGGACAAGGGGTTCCTCCCGCAACGGGTGAGCAGTTCTTC
CASSKAVGKGQGVPPATGEQFF
>NA|TRBV2|TRBJ2-5|NA
TGTGCCAGCAGTACTCGGAGGCCCAACCAAGAGACCCAGTACTTC
CASSTRRPNQETQYF
>NA|TRBV7-9|TRBJ1-6|NA
TGTGCCAGCAGCTTAGATCCAGGCTCACCCCTCCACTTT
CASSLDPGSPLHF
>NA|TRBV4-3|TRBJ1-5|TRBD1
TGCGCCAGCAGCCAAGGGGGACAGGGCAATCAGCCCCAGCATTTT
CASSQGGQGNQPQHF
>NA|TRBV7-8|TRBJ1-5|TRBD1
TGTGCCAGCAGCTTATTAGGGACAGGGGCAAATCAGCCCCAGCATTTT
CASSLLGTGANQPQHF
>NA|TRBV28|TRBJ1-2|NA
TGTGCCAGCAGTTCCCCCGGAGGGGCGCTCGGGAATGGCTACACCTTC
CASSSPGGALGNGYTF
>NA|TRBV30|TRBJ2-7|TRBD1
TGTGCCTGGAGTACCGGACAGGGTTTGAACGAGCAGTACTTC
CAWSTGQGLNEQYF
>NA|TRBV9|TRBJ1-2|TRBD1
TGTGCCAGCAGCGGAGGACAGGCTAATTATGGCTACACCTTC
CASSGGQANYGYTF
>NA|TRBV9|TRBJ1-2|NA
TGTGCCAGCAGCGCCCAACAGGGACGGAACTATGGCTACACCTTC
CASSAQQGRNYGYTF
>NA|TRBV14|TRBJ2-2|NA
TGTGCCAGCAGCCAGGGGGCCAGGGCCGGTTTAGGGGAGCTGTTTTTT
CASSQGARAGLGELFF
>NA|TRBV6-5|TRBJ1-3|TRBD1
TGTGCCAGCAGTTACTCGGGACAGTTCTCTGGAAACACCATATATTTT
CASSYSGQFSGNTIYF
>NA|TRBV6-1|TRBJ2-2|TRBD2
TGTGCCAGCAGTGAAGCACTAGCGGGATCGAACACCGGGGAGCTGTTTTTT
CASSEALAGSNTGELFF
>once|TRBV7-2|TRBJ1-5|NA
TGTGCCAGCAGCCTATTCTACAGGGAAAATCAGCCCCAGCATTTT
CASSLFYRENQPQHF
>NA|TRBV9|TRBJ1-1|NA
TGTGCCAGCAGCGCCGACGGGGGGACTGAAGCTTTCTTT
CASSADGGTEAFF
>NA|TRBV28|TRBJ1-1|NA
TGTGCCAGCAGTTTCTCCGTGAACACTGAAGCTTTCTTT
CASSFSVNTEAFF
>NA|TRBV11-2|TRBJ1-5|TRBD1
TGTGCCAGCAGCCAACGGGAGGGGGCGGGTCAGCCCCAGCATTTT
CASSQREGAGQPQHF
>NA|TRBV10-3|TRBJ1-1|NA
TGTGCCATCAGTGCATCTTCAGGGGTCCCCCCCACTGAAGCTTTCTTT
CAISASSGVPPTEAFF
>NA|TRBV5-5|TRBJ1-5|NA
TGTGCCAGCAGCTTGCTGGGGGGACCTAGCAATCAGCCCCAGCATTTT
CASSLLGGPSNQPQHF
>NA|TRBV6-9|TRBJ2-1|NA
TGTGCCAGTAGTCAGGTACGGGGATACAATGAGCAGTTCTTC
CASSQVRGYNEQFF